This TCR beta chain was recovered during a study of T-cell memory formation after mild COVID-19. The overall study: Each donor largely had its own TCR clusters. General study findings and limits: There was no confirmation that second-wave clones peaking on day 37 were SARS-CoV-2 specific. Contracting clones from day 15 to 85 showed balanced CD4/CD8; later expanders favored CD4+.

This clonotype is a singleton in its sample. Its specificity is not known. TCR alpha and TCR beta cDNA libraries carrying sample barcodes and UMIs were produced by 5'RACE using constant-segment primers. A single record per CDR3 protein comes from TCRdb applying MiXCR to the 5' RACE reads. The top ten clones hold roughly 40% of a sample with 90,000 to 120,000 distinct CDR3 sequences, over 13% of them seen once. The germline V gene has CDR1 DFQATT and CDR2 SNEGSKA (reference sequence). Trimming removed 3 bases from V and 4 bases from J, with 9 bases in between. The length of the CDR3 is 12 residues. The sequence came from a man aged 18-30 years who had mild COVID-19 (a few samples of this study predate the infection). Cell type and time point are not known. Sequencing was performed on PBMCs or a T cell subset sorted from them (not recorded which). The chain carries TRBV20-1 and TRBJ2-5; D may correspond to TRBD1 or TRBD2 (5 bases each). DNA of the CDR3: TGCAGTGCTAGCGCAGGGACAGAGACCCAGTACTTC. As protein: CSASAGTETQYF.